These 24 T cell receptor beta chains came from one sample sequenced in a study of neurological immune-mediated disorders. TCRdb processed the 5' RACE reads anew with MiXCR; each CDR3 protein has one entry. The sample consists of more than 100,000 distinct CDR3 sequences, approximately 11% of them appearing once. The time point: longitudinal time-point 3. Sequenced material: PBMCs. Receptor source: a female donor with HTLV-1-associated myelopathy (HAM/TSP).

This clonotype has at least ten counts. The V call is TRBV6-1, the J call TRBJ2-7, with 8 bases aligning to TRBD1. With V trimmed by 7 bases and J by 2 bases, 4 bases remained unmatched. The CDR3 spans 13 residues. Germline assignment: CDR1 MNHNS and CDR2 SASEGT. CDR3 loop: CASNSGGPYEQYF. CDR3 in DNA: TGTGCCAGCAACTCAGGGGGCCCCTACGAGCAGTACTTC.

This clonotype has only a few counts. The rearrangement uses TRBV28 and TRBJ2-7; 9 nucleotides match TRBD1. Germline loops: CDR1 MDHEN, CDR2 SYDVKM. The CDR3 spans 15 residues. The V segment lost 9 bases and the J segment 2 bases; nucleotides outside the gene matches: 11. The CDR3, as DNA: TGTGCCAGTTCTGTCCCGGGACAGGGTACCTACGAGCAGTACTTC. It is translated as CASSVPGQGTYEQYF. Supplemented by reference TRBV28 and TRBJ2-7, the full variable domain reads DVKVTQSSRYLVKRTGEKVFLECVQDMDHENMFWYRQDPGLGLRLIYFSYDVKMKEKGDIPEGYSVSREKKERFSLILESASTNQTSMYLCASSVPGQGTYEQYFGPGTRLTVT.

The table lists this clonotype with many counts. The chain uses TRBV10-3 and TRBJ1-1, with D unclear. The CDR3 extends over 12 amino acids. Germline V lookup: CDR1 ENHRY, CDR2 SYGVKD. The V gene lost 6 bases and the J gene lost 3 bases, with 8 bases spanning the gap. The DNA for the CDR3 is TGTGCCATCAGAGCAGCAGACACTGAAGCTTTCTTT. Translated, it gives CAIRAADTEAFF.

This clonotype showed up just a few times. This chain links TRBV6-5 with TRBJ2-1, with TRBD1 matching 7 bases. Germline lookup yields CDR1 MNHEY and CDR2 SVGAGI. Unmatched junction bases numbered 17, after V lost 5 bases and J lost 10 bases. CDR3 length equals 16 residues. CDR3 loop: CASSNHLVTGMREQFF. The CDR3 DNA reads TGTGCCAGCAGTAATCACCTCGTGACAGGGATGCGAGAGCAGTTCTTC.

Note on this clonotype: The junction shows a germline mismatch at one end, possibly a read error. Here the CDR3 reads CASSLAGQYSEASF. DNA for the CDR3: TGCGCCAGCAGCTTGGCCGGTCAGTACTCTGAAGCTTCCTTT. V gene TRBV5-1 combines with J gene TRBJ1-1, with D uncertain. The length of the CDR3 is 14 residues. In germline, CDR1 is SGHRS, CDR2 YFSETQ.

This clonotype was counted many times. This chain joins TRBV20-1 and TRBJ2-7, with TRBD2 as a possible D gene (6 bases). Trimming cost V 3 bases and J 2 bases, with 14 bases left between them. Germline values: CDR1 DFQATT, CDR2 SNEGSKA (reference sequence). This CDR3 has 14 residues. The CDR3 is CSASRTIAPYEQYF. CDR3 nucleotides: TGCAGTGCTAGCCGGACTATCGCCCCCTACGAGCAGTACTTC.

There are many counts of this clonotype. V usage is TRBV6-1 and J usage is TRBJ2-3; the D is unclear. Between the trimmed V and J ends, which lost 5 bases and 2 bases, there was a span of 11 bases. CDR1 is MNHNS and CDR2 is SASEGT in the germline V gene. The CDR3 runs to 14 residues. The CDR3 sequence is CASSPRGYTDTQYF. The DNA of the CDR3 is TGTGCCAGCAGTCCCAGAGGTTACACAGATACGCAGTATTTT.

This clonotype has at least ten counts. The chain is built from TRBV21-1 and TRBJ2-1; TRBD1, the table's D call, was not compared with the DNA. TRBV21-1 is shown as a pseudogene. The CDR3 sequence is 12 residues long. As DNA, the CDR3 is TGTGCCAGCAGAAACAGGGCGGATGAGCAGTTCTTC. Protein product: CASRNRADEQFF.

This clonotype showed up many times. This rearrangement joins TRBV24-1 to TRBJ2-2; D ambiguous. The CDR3 consists of 11 residues. The ends were cut back, 4 bases at V and 5 bases at J, with 1 base in the middle. Germline V gene sequence: CDR1 KGHDR, CDR2 SFDVKD. This CDR3 is CATSETGELFF. The CDR3 DNA is TGTGCCACCAGTGAAACCGGGGAGCTGTTTTTT.

This clonotype was seen repeatedly, ten times or more. V gene TRBV10-3 combines with J gene TRBJ2-7; the D gene is possibly TRBD1 (6 bases). This CDR3 has 14 residues. The V end lost 4 bases, the J end lost 3 bases, and 13 bases lay between the germline ends. Germline CDR1 and CDR2: ENHRY and SYGVKD. The CDR3 reads CAISVQGTLYEQYF. CDR3 nucleotide sequence: TGTGCCATCAGTGTCCAGGGGACCCTCTACGAGCAGTACTTC.

This clonotype was counted many times. This CDR3 reads CSARGIAGGRVEQFF. CDR3 nucleotides: TGCAGTGCTAGAGGCATAGCGGGGGGGCGGGTTGAGCAGTTCTTC. This chain connects TRBV20-1 to TRBJ2-1; 11 positions agree with TRBD2. In germline, CDR1 is DFQATT, CDR2 SNEGSKA (reference sequence). This CDR3 has 15 amino acids. Trimming took 1 base from V and 9 from J; bases not matched to a gene: 8.

A few counts support this clonotype. V and J are TRBV3-1 and TRBJ1-4; unclear D gene. This CDR3 has 16 residues. With 0 bases removed from V and 8 bases from J, the gap between germline ends came to 16 bases. Per the germline V gene, CDR1 is LGHDT and CDR2 is YNNKEL (reference sequence). The CDR3 spells CASSQDPRRTWEKLFF. The CDR3 DNA is TGTGCCAGCAGCCAAGATCCCAGGCGCACATGGGAAAAACTGTTTTTT.

This clonotype was detected ten times or more. The chain links TRBV10-3 to TRBJ2-3; the match to TRBD2 covers 11 bases. CDR1 is ENHRY, CDR2 SYGVKD, per germline. The CDR3 consists of 17 residues. V lost 0 bases and J lost 3; bases outside the gene matches: 5. CDR3 amino acids: CAISESISGGATDTQYF. CDR3 DNA: TGTGCCATCAGTGAGTCGATTAGCGGGGGGGCGACAGATACGCAGTATTTT.

This clonotype was counted at least ten times. The V call is TRBV10-3, the J call TRBJ2-1; the match to TRBD2 covers 8 bases. J lost 6 bases, V lost 1 base, and 5 bases had no gene match. Germline loops: CDR1 ENHRY, CDR2 SYGVKD. This CDR3 comprises 15 residues. This CDR3 reads CAISEFRGGVNEQFF. The CDR3 DNA reads as TGTGCCATCAGTGAGTTCCGGGGGGGTGTCAATGAGCAGTTCTTC.

This chain joins TRBV5-1 and TRBJ2-5, with D perhaps assigned TRBD1 or TRBD2 (6 bases each). The CDR3 sequence is 17 residues long. Germline V lookup: CDR1 SGHRS, CDR2 YFSETQ. V dropped 4 bases and J dropped 2 bases, with 21 bases sitting between them. In nucleotides, the CDR3 is TGCGCCAGCAGCCGACACAGGGACTCGGAGGGTCAAGAGACCCAGTACTTC. Amino acids: CASSRHRDSEGQETQYF.

J is TRBJ1-2 and V is TRBV6-5; 7 positions agree with TRBD1. The V gene's germline CDR1 is MNHEY and CDR2 SVGAGI. Germline trimming cut 6 bases from V and 3 bases from J; bases unmatched to any gene: 4. The CDR3 runs to 13 residues. The CDR3 loop is CASSRDSYYGYTF. The CDR3 nucleotides are TGTGCCAGCAGCCGGGACAGCTACTATGGCTACACCTTC.

This clonotype was recorded many times. This rearrangement joins TRBV5-1 to TRBJ2-7, with 8 bases identical to TRBD2. CDR1 and CDR2 from the germline V gene are SGHRS and YFSETQ. J was trimmed by 4 bases and V by 1 base; bases with no gene match: 4. This CDR3 has 14 residues. DNA for the CDR3: TGCGCCAGCAGCTTGAGACGGGGGGGATACGAGCAGTACTTC. Encoded protein: CASSLRRGGYEQYF.

This clonotype was observed many times. The rearrangement uses TRBV19 and TRBJ2-7; perhaps TRBD2 as D (6 bases). CDR1 LNHDA and CDR2 SQIVND come from the germline V gene (reference sequence). The CDR3 totals 13 residues. V was trimmed by 4 bases and J by 3 bases, leaving 10 bases between them. CDR3 in amino acids: CASSTGEDYEQYF. DNA of the CDR3: TGTGCCAGTAGTACGGGAGAAGACTACGAGCAGTACTTC.

Ten or more counts support this clonotype. The chain is built from TRBV20-1 and TRBJ2-2; 11 nucleotides line up with TRBD1. The length of the CDR3 is 16 residues. V was clipped by 4 bases and J by 4 bases; unmatched bases: 8. Germline V lookup: CDR1 DFQATT, CDR2 SNEGSKA (reference sequence). The chain's CDR3 is CSAIRGQGARTGELFF. CDR3 nucleotide sequence: TGCAGTGCTATCAGAGGACAGGGGGCGCGCACCGGGGAGCTGTTTTTT.

This chain links TRBV5-1 with TRBJ2-7; D gene ambiguous. Deletions cut 4 bases from V and 4 bases from J, with 6 bases between. Germline lookup yields CDR1 SGHRS and CDR2 YFSETQ. CDR3 size: 11 residues. This chain's CDR3 is CASSQTYEQYF. The CDR3 DNA reads as TGCGCCAGCAGCCAGACATACGAGCAGTACTTC.

In its sample, this clonotype was seen many times. The chain links TRBV11-2 to TRBJ2-7, with 7 bases fitting TRBD2. The CDR3 runs to 16 residues. The ends lost 5 bases at V and 4 bases at J; junction bases unmatched: 14. The germline V gene encodes CDR1 SGHAT and CDR2 FQNNGV. CDR3 amino acids: CASSRLRGRGRYEQYF. Written as DNA, the CDR3 is TGTGCCAGCAGCCGGCTGCGCGGGCGGGGGAGGTACGAGCAGTACTTC.

The chain combines TRBV7-9 with TRBJ2-2; D uncertain. This CDR3 spans 11 amino acids. V was clipped by 11 bases and J by 5 bases, with 9 bases between them. Germline V gene lookup returns CDR1 SEHNR and CDR2 FQNEAQ (reference sequence). The CDR3 nucleotides are TGTGCCTTCCCTATGACCGGGGAGCTGTTTTTT. The encoded protein is CAFPMTGELFF.

This clonotype was seen ten or more times. The chain uses TRBV20-1 and TRBJ2-3, with a tentative D call TRBD2 (6 bases). The CDR3 loop spans 14 amino acids. In germline, CDR1 is DFQATT, CDR2 SNEGSKA (reference sequence). Trimming shortened V by 0 bases and J by 7 bases, and 14 bases separated the two germline ends. Here the CDR3 reads CSARDRTSRNTQYF. CDR3 bases: TGCAGTGCTAGAGATCGTACTAGCAGGAATACGCAGTATTTT.

This clonotype was observed many times. This chain uses TRBV18 with TRBJ2-7, with D tentatively TRBD1 (5 bases). Looked up from germline, CDR1 is KGHSH and CDR2 is LQKENI. V dropped 0 bases and J dropped 5 bases, with 11 bases sitting between them. The CDR3 sequence is 14 residues long. The CDR3: CASSPPRQSDEQYF. The DNA of the CDR3 is TGTGCCAGCTCACCACCACGACAGAGTGACGAGCAGTACTTC.